The 3 T cell receptor beta chains listed next were all sequenced from one sample in a study of T cell responses to AZD1222 COVID-19 vaccine. Only in-frame clones appear in the TCRdb table, and some are missing; sequencing was by immunoSEQ multiplex PCR. Among roughly 96,000 clones listed, about 89% were seen once. The sequencing used peripheral blood, collected on day 0 of AZD1222 vaccination. Receptors originate from an adult in good health.

J is TRBJ2-2 and V is TRBV19; 8 nucleotides line up with TRBD1. CDR1 is LNHDA, CDR2 SQIVND, per germline (reference sequence). This CDR3 contains 15 residues. Trimming at V came to 4 bases and at J to 8 bases, leaving 9 bases not matched to a gene. In nucleotides, the CDR3 is TGTGCCAGTAGTACCACAGGGGGTGGAAGGGGGGAGCTGTTTTTT. Residues: CASSTTGGGRGELFF.

In its sample, this clone was seen a few times. The chain recombines TRBV7-9 with TRBJ2-6; the D gene could be TRBD1 or TRBD2 (5 bases each). Germline V gene data show CDR1 as SEHNR and CDR2 as FQNEAQ (reference sequence). V was pared by 5 bases and J by 0 bases, with 20 bases between. The CDR3 has 19 amino acids. The CDR3 spells CASSPGRGSLYSGANVLTF. The CDR3 DNA is TGTGCCAGCAGCCCCGGTCGGGGCAGCCTTTACTCTGGGGCCAACGTCCTGACTTTC.

The genes are TRBV2 and TRBJ2-1, with 8 bases that match TRBD1. The CDR3 totals 17 residues. Germline trimming cut 4 bases from V and 5 bases from J; bases unmatched to any gene: 13. Germline lookup yields CDR1 SNHLY and CDR2 FYNNEI. CDR3 sequence reads: CASSVGAGGNQNNEQFF. The DNA for the CDR3 is TGTGCCAGCAGTGTGGGGGCAGGGGGCAACCAAAACAATGAGCAGTTCTTC.